Shown below are 13 T cell receptor beta chains from a single sample sequenced in a study of T cell changes during pregnancy in multiple sclerosis. Data came from immunoSEQ multiplex PCR; TCRdb stores just in-frame clones and leaves some out. Found here are 20,000 to 30,000 clones, approximately 90% of them singletons; the top ten hold around 0.7%. This sample comprised CD4+ T cells from peripheral blood mononuclear cells, obtained in the first trimester of pregnancy. The receptors come from a female donor in good health, enrolled as a control in a pregnancy study.

V usage is TRBV27 and J usage is TRBJ2-7; TRBD1 matches 9 bases. V was clipped by 6 bases and J by 2 bases; unmatched bases: 2. Germline values: CDR1 MNHEY, CDR2 SMNVEV (reference sequence). This CDR3 contains 13 residues. The CDR3 reads CASSRTGAYEQYF. The CDR3 DNA is TGTGCCAGCAGCAGGACAGGGGCCTACGAGCAGTACTTC.

This chain uses TRBV25-1 with TRBJ2-7; D is ambiguous. The CDR3 spans 14 residues. The germline CDR1 and CDR2 sequences are MGHDK and SYGVNS. V dropped 6 bases and J dropped 0 bases, with 12 bases sitting between them. The CDR3 DNA sequence: TGTGCCAGCAGACCTTTGGGCAGCTCCTACGAGCAGTACTTC. Encoded protein: CASRPLGSSYEQYF.

The CDR3 region has the DNA TGTGCCAGCAGCCAAGAAGGAGGACGGACCGGGGAGCTGTTTTTT. Its translation: CASSQEGGRTGELFF. The chain recombines TRBV4-2 with TRBJ2-2, with a tentative D call TRBD2 (5 bases). Germline lookup yields CDR1 LGHNA and CDR2 YNFKEQ. CDR3 length equals 15 residues. V lost 0 bases and J 5 bases, leaving 10 bases between the germline ends.

The chain couples TRBV6-5 to TRBJ2-4, with a tentative D call TRBD1 (5 bases). Germline V gene data show CDR1 as MNHEY and CDR2 as SVGAGI. The CDR3 totals 15 residues. Trimming pared 0 bases from V and 9 bases from J, leaving 15 bases between. CDR3 nucleotide sequence: TGTGCCAGCAGTTACTCGAAGCCCGGGCAGGGCATTCAGTACTTC. Translated, it gives CASSYSKPGQGIQYF.

This chain uses TRBV28 with TRBJ1-2; unclear D gene. Germline V gene lookup returns CDR1 MDHEN and CDR2 SYDVKM. The CDR3 length is 14 residues. V lost 6 bases and J 0 bases, leaving 11 bases between the germline ends. The CDR3 sequence is CASSPTRANYGYTF. DNA of the CDR3: TGTGCCAGCAGCCCTACCCGCGCTAACTATGGCTACACCTTC.

The rearrangement uses TRBV27 and TRBJ2-7, with D possibly TRBD1 on 5 matching bases. V was pared by 2 bases and J by 4 bases, with 12 bases between. CDR1 and CDR2 from the germline V gene are MNHEY and SMNVEV (reference sequence). The CDR3 totals 14 residues. The CDR3 nucleotides are TGTGCCAGCAGTTTAGATACAGGCGGATACGAGCAGTACTTC. This gives the protein CASSLDTGGYEQYF.

This chain joins TRBV10-2 and TRBJ2-5; 8 nucleotides agree with TRBD2. The trim removed 3 bases at V and 5 bases at J, leaving 11 bases unmatched. The CDR3 has 16 amino acids. CDR1 is WSHSY, CDR2 SAAADI, per germline. The CDR3 here is CASSDWSTSESETQYF. As DNA, the CDR3 is TGCGCCAGCAGTGACTGGTCGACTAGCGAATCGGAGACCCAGTACTTC.

The chain links TRBV9 to TRBJ2-4, with D tentatively TRBD1 (5 bases). V was clipped by 0 bases and J by 9 bases, with 13 bases between them. CDR3 size: 14 residues. Germline V gene lookup returns CDR1 SGDLS and CDR2 YYNGEE. The CDR3 region is CASSVEALQGIQYF. The CDR3 region has the DNA TGTGCCAGCAGCGTAGAGGCCCTGCAGGGCATTCAGTACTTC.

The chain joins TRBV5-1 to TRBJ2-3; 12 bases line up with TRBD2. The CDR3 length is 16 residues. Germline-derived CDR1 and CDR2 are SGHRS and YFSETQ. The trim removed 4 bases at V and 2 bases at J, leaving 5 bases unmatched. The DNA for the CDR3 is TGCGCCAGCAGCCCAGGGACTAGCGGGTACACAGATACGCAGTATTTT. Residues: CASSPGTSGYTDTQYF. The full variable domain, with the rest looked up from reference TRBV5-1 and TRBJ2-3, is KAGVTQTPRYLIKTRGQQVTLSCSPISGHRSVSWYQQTPGQGLQFLFEYFSETQRNKGNFPGRFSGRQFSNSRSEMNVSTLELGDSALYLCASSPGTSGYTDTQYFGPGTRLTVL.

The chain combines TRBV9 with TRBJ2-2; D is uncertain. The CDR3 covers 13 residues. CDR1 SGDLS and CDR2 YYNGEE come from the germline V gene. V lost 4 bases, J lost 5 bases, and 9 bases lay in between. In nucleotides, the CDR3 is TGTGCCAGCAGCCACTGGTCGACCGGGGAGCTGTTTTTT. Protein sequence: CASSHWSTGELFF. Together with reference TRBV9 and TRBJ2-2, the CDR3 gives the full variable domain: DSGVTQTPKHLITATGQRVTLRCSPRSGDLSVYWYQQSLDQGLQFLIQYYNGEERAKGNILERFSAQQFPDLHSELNLSSLELGDSALYFCASSHWSTGELFFGEGSRLTVL.

V and J are TRBV27 and TRBJ2-7; TRBD2 is a possible D gene (5 bases). Germline-derived CDR1 and CDR2 are MNHEY and SMNVEV (reference sequence). Trimming stripped 2 bases from V and 0 bases from J, with 17 bases between. CDR3 size: 17 residues. The CDR3: CASSLVLVRARSYEQYF. The CDR3 DNA follows: TGTGCCAGCAGTTTAGTACTCGTGCGGGCCCGCTCCTACGAGCAGTACTTC.

The rearrangement uses TRBV5-1 and TRBJ1-1; no clear D. V dropped 4 bases and J dropped 0 bases, with 16 bases sitting between them. The CDR3 sequence is 16 residues long. In germline, CDR1 is SGHRS, CDR2 YFSETQ. The CDR3 nucleotides are TGCGCCAGCAGCACAAACAGAATTAACCTGAACACTGAAGCTTTCTTT. This codes for CASSTNRINLNTEAFF.

This clone was recorded only once. The chain has TRBV6-9 and TRBJ2-3; TRBD2 might be the D (6 bases). The CDR3 loop spans 17 amino acids. The germline CDR1 and CDR2 sequences are MNHGY and SVAAGI. V lost 4 bases and J 4 bases, leaving 21 bases between the germline ends. In DNA, the CDR3 is TGTGCCAGCAGTTCTCCCGGTCGGGCGGGAAAGGCAGATACGCAGTATTTT. It specifies CASSSPGRAGKADTQYF.